This entry lists 19 T cell receptor beta chains sequenced from one sample in a study of blood T cell repertoires in COVID-19. Sequencing was performed with immunoSEQ multiplex PCR; in TCRdb, only in-frame clones are kept and a portion is missing. The table has more than 100,000 clones, around 88% seen once. Sequencing was performed on peripheral blood. These receptors originate from a woman aged 45-65 years with active or convalescent COVID-19.

The J gene is TRBJ2-5, the V gene TRBV7-3; tentative D call: TRBD2 (5 bases). Germline V gives CDR1 SGHTA, CDR2 FQGTGA. This CDR3 spans 14 amino acids. The germline V and J ends were trimmed by 5 bases and 0 bases, with 10 bases remaining between them. This CDR3 is CASSASGNQETQYF. CDR3 DNA: TGTGCCAGCAGCGCCTCCGGGAACCAAGAGACCCAGTACTTC.

V gene TRBV30 combines with J gene TRBJ1-4; 7 bases align to TRBD1. J was trimmed by 7 bases and V by 5 bases; bases with no gene match: 7. The germline CDR1 and CDR2 sequences are GTSNPN and SVGIG (reference sequence). The CDR3 spans 13 residues. This chain's CDR3 is CAWGATGTEKLFF. CDR3 in DNA: TGTGCCTGGGGGGCGACAGGGACTGAAAAACTGTTTTTT.

This chain joins TRBV11-2 and TRBJ1-1; 8 bases align to TRBD1. The CDR3 sequence is 13 residues long. Germline CDR1 SGHAT, CDR2 FQNNGV. The V and J ends lost 5 bases and 11 bases, in that order; junction bases with no gene match: 10. The CDR3 spells CASSPRTGQDAFF. The CDR3 DNA sequence: TGTGCCAGCAGCCCCCGGACAGGGCAGGACGCTTTCTTT.

The rearrangement joins TRBV7-2 to TRBJ1-6; 9 nucleotides match TRBD1. The V and J ends lost 1 base and 7 bases, in that order; junction bases with no gene match: 2. Germline CDR1 is SGHTA and CDR2 is FQGNSA. The CDR3 runs 15 residues. DNA for the CDR3: TGTGCCAGCAGCTTAGGGACAGGGGCAAATTCACCCCTCCACTTT. Translating it yields CASSLGTGANSPLHF. Looking up the rest from reference TRBV7-2 and TRBJ1-6 gives the full variable domain: GAGVSQSPSNKVTEKGKDVELRCDPISGHTALYWYRQSLGQGLEFLIYFQGNSAPDKSGLPSDRFSAERTGGSVSTLTIQRTQQEDSAVYLCASSLGTGANSPLHFGNGTRLTVT.

CDR3 sequence: CASSESSGSTDTQYF. CDR3 sequence (DNA): TGTGCCAGCAGTGAATCTAGCGGAAGCACAGATACGCAGTATTTT. This chain uses TRBV2 with TRBJ2-3, with 7 bases identical to TRBD2. The V segment lost 2 bases and the J segment 0 bases; nucleotides outside the gene matches: 2. CDR3 length: 15 residues. Germline-derived CDR1 and CDR2 are SNHLY and FYNNEI.

V gene TRBV24-1 combines with J gene TRBJ2-3; 10 bases match TRBD1. The ends lost 7 bases at V and 8 bases at J; junction bases unmatched: 8. The CDR3 is 14 residues long. Per germline, CDR1 KGHDR and CDR2 SFDVKD. CDR3 DNA sequence: TGTGCCACCAGAGGGACAGGGGAGCTCCTTACGCAGTATTTT. Amino acids: CATRGTGELLTQYF.

The chain uses TRBV5-4 and TRBJ2-5; maybe TRBD1 (6 bases). CDR1 is SGHNT and CDR2 is YYREEE in the germline V gene (reference sequence). V lost 4 bases, J lost 5 bases, and 21 bases lay in between. This CDR3 is 16 amino acids long. The CDR3 loop reads CASSTLDRTAGETQYF. The CDR3 bases are TGTGCCAGCAGCACTTTAGACAGGACAGCTGGGGAGACCCAGTACTTC.

The chain carries TRBV19 and TRBJ2-3; TRBD1 matches at 8 bases. Germline lookup yields CDR1 LNHDA and CDR2 SQIVND (reference sequence). The V and J ends lost 2 bases and 4 bases, in that order; junction bases with no gene match: 8. The CDR3 is 16 residues long. The CDR3 DNA reads as TGTGCCAGTAGTATAAATGACAGGGGTTCATCAGATACGCAGTATTTT. Its protein product is CASSINDRGSSDTQYF. Looking up the rest from reference TRBV19 and TRBJ2-3 gives the full variable domain: DGGITQSPKYLFRKEGQNVTLSCEQNLNHDAMYWYRQDPGQGLRLIYYSQIVNDFQKGDIAEGYSVSREKKESFPLTVTSAQKNPTAFYLCASSINDRGSSDTQYFGPGTRLTVL.

The chain links TRBV28 to TRBJ2-1; 9 nucleotides agree with TRBD2. This CDR3 has 11 amino acids. The germline CDR1 and CDR2 sequences are MDHEN and SYDVKM. Trimming removed 11 bases from V and 6 bases from J; junction bases left unmatched: 2. In DNA form, the CDR3 reads TGTGCCTGCGGGAGGGTCAATGAGCAGTTCTTC. Its translation: CACGRVNEQFF.

The V call is TRBV27, the J call TRBJ2-1; 9 bases map to TRBD2. The ends lost 6 bases at V and 8 bases at J; junction bases unmatched: 5. CDR1 and CDR2 (germline): MNHEY, SMNVEV (reference sequence). The CDR3 runs 13 residues. CDR3 protein: CASRASGNYEQFF. The CDR3 DNA reads TGTGCCAGCAGGGCTAGCGGGAACTATGAGCAGTTCTTC.

The chain employs TRBV4-1 and TRBJ2-3; the match to TRBD2 covers 15 bases. V shed 2 bases and J 0 bases; nucleotides not matched to a gene: 12. This CDR3 contains 21 residues. Germline V gives CDR1 MGHRA, CDR2 YSYEKL. In DNA form, the CDR3 reads TGCGCCAGCAGCCAACCTGGACTAGCGGGAGGGAGGCATACTAGCACAGATACGCAGTATTTT. It translates to CASSQPGLAGGRHTSTDTQYF.

This chain joins TRBV7-2 and TRBJ1-6; D not resolved. V shed 5 bases and J shed 5 bases, with 13 bases lying between them. From germline, CDR1 is SGHTA and CDR2 FQGNSA. The CDR3 consists of 15 residues. The DNA of the CDR3 is TGTGCCAGCAGCCCAGAGGGTGGCAATAATTCACCCCTCCACTTT. Residues: CASSPEGGNNSPLHF.

The chain couples TRBV6-2 or TRBV6-3 to TRBJ1-1; D unresolved. The CDR3 length is 11 residues. V lost 0 bases to trimming and J lost 8 bases, with 4 bases between them. CDR1 is MNHEY and CDR2 is SVGEGT in the germline V gene. This CDR3 reads CASSYSREAFF. CDR3 DNA: TGTGCCAGCAGTTACTCCAGGGAAGCTTTCTTT.

This chain joins TRBV27 and TRBJ2-2, with 10 bases fitting TRBD1. Germline loops: CDR1 MNHEY, CDR2 SMNVEV (reference sequence). Unmatched junction bases numbered 0, after V lost 4 bases and J lost 4 bases. The CDR3 totals 14 residues. CDR3 coding DNA: TGTGCCAGCAGTTGGGACAGGGGCACCGGGGAGCTGTTTTTT. This sequence encodes CASSWDRGTGELFF.

This CDR3 reads CASSLKPEGYEQYF. CDR3 DNA sequence: TGTGCCAGCAGTTTAAAGCCCGAGGGTTACGAGCAGTACTTC. The chain links TRBV27 to TRBJ2-7; D is perhaps TRBD2 (5 bases). CDR3 size: 14 residues. CDR1 MNHEY and CDR2 SMNVEV come from the germline V gene (reference sequence). With 2 bases removed from V and 4 bases from J, the gap between germline ends came to 12 bases.

This clone was found a few times. The chain links TRBV27 to TRBJ1-1; tentative D call: TRBD1 (5 bases). The V end lost 3 bases, the J end lost 5 bases, and 13 bases lay between the germline ends. Germline CDR1 reads MNHEY; CDR2 reads SMNVEV (reference sequence). The CDR3 sequence is 14 residues long. The CDR3 reads CASSFQTRDTEAFF. DNA for the CDR3: TGTGCCAGCAGTTTTCAGACCAGGGATACTGAAGCTTTCTTT.

The chain joins TRBV28 to TRBJ2-7; TRBD2 matches at 9 bases. Trimming at V came to 2 bases and at J to 4 bases, leaving 3 bases not matched to a gene. CDR1 is MDHEN, CDR2 SYDVKM, per germline. The CDR3 runs to 14 residues. CDR3 sequence: CASSLDSGRYEQYF. In nucleotides, the CDR3 is TGTGCCAGCAGTTTAGATAGCGGGAGATACGAGCAGTACTTC.

This clone was detected only once. At one boundary the junction diverges from the germline segment, which might be a read error. V gene TRBV11-2 combines with J gene TRBJ2-7; perhaps TRBD2 as D (6 bases). This CDR3 contains 11 residues. Per the germline V gene, CDR1 is SGHAT and CDR2 is FQNNGV. CDR3 sequence (DNA): TGTGCCAGCAGCTTAGACCGGGGGAAAGATTTC. Amino acid sequence: CASSLDRGKDF.

The chain is built from TRBV18 and TRBJ2-7; TRBD1 matches 12 bases. Trimming took 3 bases from V and 5 from J; bases not matched to a gene: 5. Germline lookup yields CDR1 KGHSH and CDR2 LQKENI. The CDR3 sequence is 15 residues long. Here the CDR3 reads CASSPGQGAMNEQYF. The CDR3 region has the DNA TGTGCCAGCTCACCGGGACAGGGGGCGATGAACGAGCAGTACTTC. The full variable domain, rest sourced from reference TRBV18 and TRBJ2-7, is NAGVMQNPRHLVRRRGQEARLRCSPMKGHSHVYWYRQLPEEGLKFMVYLQKENIIDESGMPKERFSAEFPKEGPSILRIQQVVRGDSAAYFCASSPGQGAMNEQYFGPGTRLTVT.